Listed here are 31 T cell receptor beta chains from one sample, sequenced in a study of post-analysis software for immune sequencing data. Findings and limits, study-wide: Compared with controls, patients had more of roughly five TRBV segments, including TRBV5-6, TRBV5-1 and TRBV20-1.

TCR beta cDNA libraries had unique molecular identifiers. TCRdb itself ran the PCR reads through MiXCR, one entry per CDR3 protein. The repertoire holds 740,000 or so distinct CDR3 sequences, with around 53% as singletons. These receptors are not linked to any known antigen. The sequenced sample consisted of blood. The receptors originated from a girl aged 5 to 17 with multiple sclerosis.

This clonotype appeared a few times. The chain employs TRBV6-6 and TRBJ2-3; 9 bases are shared with TRBD1. Germline CDR1 and CDR2: MNHNY and SVGAGI (reference sequence). CDR3 length: 15 residues. J gave up 4 bases and V 2 bases, and 4 bases lay outside the gene matches. The CDR3 coding sequence is TGTGCCAGCAGTTACCGACAGGGGGTTCCAGATACGCAGTATTTT. Translation: CASSYRQGVPDTQYF.

In this sample, this clonotype turned up once. The chain recombines TRBV2 with TRBJ1-1; possible D gene TRBD1, 5 bases. Germline CDR1 SNHLY, CDR2 FYNNEI. The CDR3 sequence is 12 residues long. V lost 5 bases and J lost 4, with 8 bases in between. CDR3 in amino acids: CASSSDSTEAFF. The CDR3 DNA follows: TGTGCCAGCAGTTCCGACAGCACTGAAGCTTTCTTT.

The genes are TRBV4-2 and TRBJ1-1, with TRBD1 matching 10 bases. Germline assignment: CDR1 LGHNA and CDR2 YNFKEQ. The CDR3 contains 16 residues. V lost 6 bases and J lost 6; bases outside the gene matches: 13. CDR3 nucleotides: TGTGCCAGCAGTCAATCGAGGGGGACAGGGGTAGCTGAAGCTTTCTTT. This gives the protein CASSQSRGTGVAEAFF.

V is TRBV29-1 and J is TRBJ2-5, with 11 bases aligning to TRBD1. V was clipped by 1 base and J by 3 bases; unmatched bases: 4. The CDR3 has 15 residues. CDR1 is SQVTM and CDR2 is ANQGSEA in the germline V gene. The DNA of the CDR3 is TGCAGCGTTGAAGTACCGGGACAGGGGGAAGAGACCCAGTACTTC. Translation gives CSVEVPGQGEETQYF.

In its sample, this clonotype was seen a few times. This rearrangement joins TRBV5-1 to TRBJ2-7, with TRBD2 as a possible D gene (5 bases). V dropped 4 bases and J dropped 0 bases, with 14 bases sitting between them. This CDR3 is 15 amino acids long. CDR1 and CDR2 (germline): SGHRS, YFSETQ. This CDR3 reads CASSSGGGSSYEQYF. The CDR3 nucleotides are TGCGCCAGCAGCAGCGGTGGTGGGAGCTCCTACGAGCAGTACTTC.

This clonotype was picked up a small number of times. V and J are TRBV6-6 and TRBJ2-4; possibly TRBD2 for D (6 bases). The CDR3 contains 15 residues. CDR1 and CDR2 (germline): MNHNY, SVGAGI (reference sequence). V shed 6 bases and J shed 3 bases, with 15 bases lying between them. The CDR3 DNA follows: TGTGCCAGCAGACTGACGGGAGAGGGCAAAAACATTCAGTACTTC. Its protein is CASRLTGEGKNIQYF.

This chain joins TRBV27 and TRBJ1-2; 9 nucleotides agree with TRBD1. With 6 bases clipped from V and 4 bases from J, the junction kept 18 bases outside the gene matches. The CDR3 sequence is 18 residues long. Germline V gives CDR1 MNHEY, CDR2 SMNVEV (reference sequence). CDR3 sequence reads: CASSRLTNRGRLTYGYTF. The CDR3 DNA sequence: TGTGCCAGCAGCCGACTAACAAACAGGGGGCGTTTAACCTATGGCTACACCTTC.

The CDR3 protein is CASSRLGGPNTGELFF. CDR3 DNA: TGTGCCAGCAGTCGCCTTGGGGGGCCAAACACCGGGGAGCTGTTTTTT. This chain joins TRBV12-3 or TRBV12-4 and TRBJ2-2, with D possibly being TRBD1 or TRBD2 (6 bases each). Trimming took 5 bases from V and 2 from J, leaving 15 bases between them. There are 16 residues in the CDR3.

A few counts support this clonotype. One end of the junction does not line up with germline, which may come from a read error. The rearrangement links TRBV7-2 to TRBJ2-1; 8 bases line up with TRBD2. This CDR3 has 13 residues. Germline loops: CDR1 SGHTA, CDR2 FQGNSA. CDR3 sequence reads: CASSLAAGGEQFF. The CDR3, as DNA: TGTGCCAGCAGTTTAGCCGCGGGGGGAGAGCAGTTCTTC. Full variable domain (rest looked up from reference TRBV7-2 and TRBJ2-1): GAGVSQSPSNKVTEKGKDVELRCDPISGHTALYWYRQSLGQGLEFLIYFQGNSAPDKSGLPSDRFSAERTGGSVSTLTIQRTQQEDSAVYLCASSLAAGGEQFFGPGTRLTVL.

In DNA form, the CDR3 reads TGTGCCAGCAGCCTGAGAGCGGGGGTGCAAAGCAATGAGCAGTTCTTC. Translated: CASSLRAGVQSNEQFF. The rearrangement links TRBV7-2 to TRBJ2-1; the match to TRBD2 covers 8 bases. The germline gives CDR1 SGHTA, CDR2 FQGNSA. The CDR3 runs 16 residues. After removal of 5 bases from V and 6 bases from J, the junction contained 12 bases not matched to a gene.

This clonotype occurred once. This chain uses TRBV7-2 with TRBJ1-1; D not certain. Germline lookup yields CDR1 SGHTA and CDR2 FQGNSA. Trimming removed 3 bases from V and 6 bases from J, with 11 bases in between. This CDR3 is built from 13 residues. CDR3: CASSFVGGPEAFF. CDR3 sequence (DNA): TGTGCCAGCAGCTTCGTGGGCGGCCCTGAAGCTTTCTTT.

This clonotype was detected a few times. This CDR3 reads CASSLIIQGDGGYTF. In nucleotides, the CDR3 is TGTGCCAGCAGCTTGATAATCCAGGGTGATGGTGGCTACACCTTC. V and J are TRBV5-5 and TRBJ1-2; possibly TRBD1 for D (5 bases). The V end lost 1 base, the J end lost 7 bases, and 17 bases lay between the germline ends. CDR1 is SGHKS, CDR2 YYEKEE, per germline (reference sequence). There are 15 residues in the CDR3. Full variable domain (missing parts from reference TRBV5-5 and TRBJ1-2): DAGVTQSPTHLIKTRGQQVTLRCSPISGHKSVSWYQQVLGQGPQFIFQYYEKEERGRGNFPDRFSARQFPNYSSELNVNALLLGDSALYLCASSLIIQGDGGYTFGSGTRLTVV.

DNA of the CDR3: TGTGCCAGCAGCCCGACAGGGCTCGAAGAGACCCAGTACTTC. It codes for CASSPTGLEETQYF. J is TRBJ2-5 and V is TRBV7-9, with TRBD1 matching 7 bases. The CDR3 covers 14 residues. The V gene's germline CDR1 is SEHNR and CDR2 FQNEAQ (reference sequence). J gave up 3 bases and V 5 bases, and 6 bases lay outside the gene matches.

This clonotype was detected only once. The rearrangement uses TRBV9 and TRBJ1-1; 7 bases are a match to TRBD1. CDR1 and CDR2 from the germline V gene are SGDLS and YYNGEE. The CDR3 totals 17 residues. J lost 0 bases, V lost 0 bases, and 8 bases had no gene match. The CDR3: CASSVGTGVGMNTEAFF. In nucleotides, the CDR3 is TGTGCCAGCAGCGTAGGAACAGGGGTAGGGATGAACACTGAAGCTTTCTTT.

This clonotype was counted at least ten times. Relative to the germline gene, one junction end is altered; a read error may explain this. V and J are TRBV12-3 or TRBV12-4 and TRBJ2-5; 14 positions agree with TRBD2. CDR3 size: 15 residues. The CDR3 DNA sequence: TGCGCCAGCAGCCCGGGACTAGCGGGAGTAGAGACCCAGTACTTC. It codes for CASSPGLAGVETQYF.

The chain uses TRBV20-1 and TRBJ2-3; 10 positions match TRBD2. Unmatched junction bases numbered 13, after V lost 5 bases and J lost 2 bases. The CDR3 spans 17 residues. Germline V gives CDR1 DFQATT, CDR2 SNEGSKA (reference sequence). The DNA for the CDR3 is TGCAGTGCTTTTATTCTAGTAGCGGGAGGAACCACAGATACGCAGTATTTT. Its protein is CSAFILVAGGTTDTQYF.

This chain's CDR3 is CSVRGAGPSSYEQYF. Written as DNA, the CDR3 is TGCAGCGTACGGGGAGCGGGACCTAGCTCCTACGAGCAGTACTTC. V usage is TRBV29-1 and J usage is TRBJ2-7; 7 bases fit TRBD2. The junction had 11 bases not matched to a gene; V was cut back by 6 bases and J by 0 bases. Germline V gives CDR1 SQVTM, CDR2 ANQGSEA. CDR3 size: 15 residues.

This clonotype was picked up many times. The chain is built from TRBV20-1 and TRBJ2-3; D remains ambiguous. The CDR3 contains 14 residues. Per germline, CDR1 DFQATT and CDR2 SNEGSKA (reference sequence). V lost 5 bases and J 1 base, leaving 13 bases between the germline ends. The CDR3 nucleotides read TGCAGTGCTGGCCCCGCAGGTGGCACAGATACGCAGTATTTT. It encodes CSAGPAGGTDTQYF.

This clonotype was observed a handful of times. The chain joins TRBV3-1 to TRBJ2-3; D not resolved. Trimming pared 0 bases from V and 6 bases from J, leaving 10 bases between. The CDR3 is 14 residues long. Germline V CDR1 and CDR2: LGHDT, YNNKEL (reference sequence). The CDR3 reads CASSQDFTFDTQYF. DNA for the CDR3: TGTGCCAGCAGCCAAGATTTTACATTTGATACGCAGTATTTT.

The chain joins TRBV15 to TRBJ2-5; D remains unclear. The J call may be incorrect, as the DNA end agrees better with TRBJ2-7. The CDR3 extends over 13 amino acids. CDR1 is LNHNV and CDR2 is YYDKDF in the germline V gene (reference sequence). The CDR3 DNA reads as TGTGCCACCAGCAGAGTAAGTTCCTACGAGCAGTACTTC. The encoded protein is CATSRVSSYEQYF.

With respect to this clonotype: The junction differs from germline at one of its ends, possibly a read error. The rearrangement uses TRBV5-1 and TRBJ2-1; D may correspond to TRBD1 or TRBD2 (7 bases each). The CDR3 loop spans 16 amino acids. Germline V gives CDR1 SGHRS, CDR2 YFSETQ. CDR3 sequence reads: CASSWGSTGDYKEQFF. CDR3 sequence (DNA): TGCGCCAGCAGCTGGGGGTCCACAGGGGACTACAAAGAGCAGTTCTTC. The full variable domain, rest sourced from reference TRBV5-1 and TRBJ2-1, is KAGVTQTPRYLIKTRGQQVTLSCSPISGHRSVSWYQQTPGQGLQFLFEYFSETQRNKGNFPGRFSGRQFSNSRSEMNVSTLELGDSALYLCASSWGSTGDYKEQFFGPGTRLTVL.

The chain couples TRBV7-3 to TRBJ2-5, with 12 bases aligning to TRBD2. In germline, CDR1 is SGHTA, CDR2 FQGTGA. The CDR3 is 20 amino acids. The V gene end was trimmed by 1 base and the J gene end by 1 base; junction bases not matched to a gene: 13. This CDR3 is CASSLNLRASGGATQETQYF. As DNA, the CDR3 is TGTGCCAGCAGCTTAAATCTCCGGGCTAGCGGGGGGGCAACCCAAGAGACCCAGTACTTC.

This clonotype has just a few counts. The DNA for the CDR3 is TGTGCCAGCAGTTTAGGAGGACTAGCGGTGGAGACCCAGTACTTC. This sequence encodes CASSLGGLAVETQYF. J is TRBJ2-5 and V is TRBV12-3 or TRBV12-4, with 10 bases fitting TRBD2. The trim removed 1 base at V and 5 bases at J, leaving 4 bases unmatched. The CDR3 loop spans 15 amino acids.

This clonotype appeared a few times. The genes are TRBV5-1 and TRBJ2-3, with TRBD1 as a possible D gene (6 bases). The germline gives CDR1 SGHRS, CDR2 YFSETQ. CDR3 length: 14 amino acids. Trimming removed 6 bases from V and 0 bases from J, with 11 bases in between. The CDR3 nucleotides are TGCGCCAGCACCGCAGGGGCCAGCACAGATACGCAGTATTTT. This gives the protein CASTAGASTDTQYF.

This chain connects TRBV15 to TRBJ1-5; D ambiguous. The CDR3 has 12 amino acids. CDR1 and CDR2 from the germline V gene are LNHNV and YYDKDF (reference sequence). V gave up 0 bases and J gave up 7 bases, with 4 bases separating them. CDR3 in DNA: TGTGCCACCAGCAGAGATTTACAGCCCCAGCATTTT. Encoded protein: CATSRDLQPQHF.

The chain recombines TRBV10-3 with TRBJ1-1, with 10 bases fitting TRBD1. This CDR3 spans 14 amino acids. The germline V gene encodes CDR1 ENHRY and CDR2 SYGVKD. V was clipped by 0 bases and J by 6 bases; unmatched bases: 1. The CDR3 coding sequence is TGTGCCATCAGTGAGTCGGGGACAGGGGCTGAAGCTTTCTTT. As protein: CAISESGTGAEAFF.

The chain combines TRBV7-3 with TRBJ2-2; 9 bases are a match to TRBD2. With 5 bases clipped from V and 4 bases from J, the junction kept 8 bases outside the gene matches. This CDR3 spans 16 amino acids. Germline V lookup: CDR1 SGHTA, CDR2 FQGTGA. The DNA of the CDR3 is TGTGCCAGCAGCCCCCGTAGCGGGAGAGGCACCGGGGAGCTGTTTTTT. Translation gives CASSPRSGRGTGELFF.

The genes are TRBV7-2 and TRBJ2-7; D uncertain. The CDR3 covers 13 residues. V was pared by 6 bases and J by 5 bases, with 14 bases between. In germline, CDR1 is SGHTA, CDR2 FQGNSA. In DNA form, the CDR3 reads TGTGCCAGCAGTAGTGTCATGGACCACGAGCAGTACTTC. Protein sequence: CASSSVMDHEQYF.

The rearrangement uses TRBV20-1 and TRBJ2-3; D could derive from TRBD1 or TRBD2 (5 bases each). Trimming took off 0 bases at V and 3 bases at J, with 13 bases between the two ends. Germline lookup yields CDR1 DFQATT and CDR2 SNEGSKA (reference sequence). The CDR3 length is 15 residues. The DNA of the CDR3 is TGCAGTGCTAGAGATGGGGGTGAGGGGACAGATACGCAGTATTTT. Encoded protein: CSARDGGEGTDTQYF.

There are a few counts of this clonotype. This chain links TRBV20-1 with TRBJ2-6; 7 nucleotides agree with TRBD1. Germline loops: CDR1 DFQATT, CDR2 SNEGSKA (reference sequence). The CDR3 is 15 amino acids. V was pared by 1 base and J by 2 bases, with 2 bases of the junction left unmatched. CDR3 sequence (DNA): TGCAGTGCTAGAGCAGGGACAGCTGGGGCCAACGTCCTGACTTTC. It yields the protein CSARAGTAGANVLTF.

The V call is TRBV6-6, the J call TRBJ1-3, with a weak D call TRBD1 (6 bases). CDR3 size: 15 residues. Trimming took off 8 bases at V and 3 bases at J, with 17 bases between the two ends. The germline gives CDR1 MNHNY, CDR2 SVGAGI (reference sequence). In nucleotides, the CDR3 is TGTGCCAGCGATCCAGGGGTAGCTAATGGAAACACCATATATTTT. This gives the protein CASDPGVANGNTIYF.